A single sample gave rise to the 15 T cell receptor beta chains below, sequenced in a study of T-cell memory formation after mild COVID-19. TCRdb processed the 5' RACE reads anew with MiXCR; each CDR3 protein has one entry. Of about 290,000 distinct CDR3 sequences listed, 15% are singletons. Material: PBMCs or a T cell subset sorted from them (not recorded which). The receptors were gathered from a man between 18 and 35 years old who had mild COVID-19 (a few samples of this study predate the infection). Cell type and time point are not known.

This clonotype was recorded many times. The V and J genes are TRBV6-5 and TRBJ2-2; TRBD2 is a possible D gene (5 bases). There are 14 residues in the CDR3. Germline-derived CDR1 and CDR2 are MNHEY and SVGAGI. V gave up 2 bases and J gave up 7 bases, with 11 bases separating them. The CDR3 coding sequence is TGTGCCAGCAGTTACGGGCCCGCGGGCGGGGAGCTGTTTTTT. Translation: CASSYGPAGGELFF.

This chain uses TRBV20-1 with TRBJ2-7, with unresolved D. The CDR3 is made up of 14 amino acids. Germline assignment: CDR1 DFQATT and CDR2 SNEGSKA (reference sequence). V was cut by 3 bases and J by 4 bases, with 16 bases left in between. CDR3 amino acids: CSASDRGWAYEQYF. CDR3 nucleotide sequence: TGCAGTGCTAGTGACCGAGGTTGGGCTTACGAGCAGTACTTC.

V is TRBV18 and J is TRBJ2-7; weak D call: TRBD1 (8 bases). This CDR3 has 17 amino acids. Germline-derived CDR1 and CDR2 are KGHSH and LQKENI. Trimming left V 5 bases short and J 1 base short, with 21 bases between. CDR3 region: CASSSDREGWFSYEQYF. The CDR3 coding sequence is TGTGCCAGCTCATCGGACAGGGAGGGGTGGTTTTCCTACGAGCAGTACTTC.

The J gene is TRBJ2-1, the V gene TRBV20-1; D gene ambiguous. This CDR3 comprises 12 residues. Germline loops: CDR1 DFQATT, CDR2 SNEGSKA (reference sequence). Trimming stripped 2 bases from V and 6 bases from J, with 8 bases between. The DNA of the CDR3 is TGCAGTGCTAGAAGGCAAGGCAATGAGCAGTTCTTC. Encoded protein: CSARRQGNEQFF.

This clonotype was counted only a few times. The chain has TRBV7-2 and TRBJ1-2; D unclear. The V end lost 2 bases, the J end lost 0 bases, and 10 bases lay between the germline ends. The CDR3 contains 15 residues. Germline values: CDR1 SGHTA, CDR2 FQGNSA. CDR3: CASSLRRIANYGYTF. The CDR3 nucleotides read TGTGCCAGCAGCTTACGAAGGATAGCTAACTATGGCTACACCTTC.

In its sample, this clonotype was seen once. CDR3 sequence (DNA): TGTGCCAGCAGCCCAGGTGGGACAGGGGGCATGGGGCAGTTCTTC. This codes for CASSPGGTGGMGQFF. The rearrangement links TRBV3-1 to TRBJ2-1, with TRBD1 matching over 12 bases. The CDR3 totals 15 residues. The germline V gene has CDR1 LGHDT and CDR2 YNNKEL (reference sequence). J was trimmed by 12 bases and V by 4 bases; bases with no gene match: 10.

This clonotype was picked up many times. The V call is TRBV4-3, the J call TRBJ2-4; a possible D gene is TRBD2 (6 bases). The CDR3 contains 20 residues. V lost 4 bases and J 0 bases, leaving 25 bases between the germline ends. CDR1 is LGHNA, CDR2 YSLEER, per germline. In DNA, the CDR3 is TGCGCCAGCAGCCCCCCCGGGGGTCGATACCGTCCTATAGCCAAAAACATTCAGTACTTC. This encodes CASSPPGGRYRPIAKNIQYF.

This clonotype was seen only a few times. The gene calls are TRBV3-1 and TRBJ1-5, with a possible D match to TRBD1 (6 bases). Trimming shortened V by 0 bases and J by 6 bases, and 12 bases separated the two germline ends. Germline V CDR1 and CDR2: LGHDT, YNNKEL (reference sequence). The CDR3 totals 15 residues. This CDR3 reads CASSQEQGGIQPQHF. As DNA, the CDR3 is TGTGCCAGCAGCCAAGAACAAGGGGGGATTCAGCCCCAGCATTTT.

The chain joins TRBV24-1 to TRBJ2-3; 10 nucleotides match TRBD2. Trimming removed 9 bases from V and 1 base from J; junction bases left unmatched: 3. The CDR3 loop spans 14 amino acids. Per the germline V gene, CDR1 is KGHDR and CDR2 is SFDVKD. CDR3 nucleotide sequence: TGTGCCACCTCCGGGACTAGCGGCACAGATACGCAGTATTTT. Residues: CATSGTSGTDTQYF.

The chain couples TRBV24-1 to TRBJ2-6; no definite D call. This CDR3 comprises 14 residues. Trimming removed 4 bases at V and 2 bases at J, with 5 bases between. Germline CDR1 and CDR2: KGHDR and SFDVKD. CDR3 sequence: CATSEGPGANVLTF. For the CDR3, the DNA is TGTGCCACCAGTGAGGGTCCTGGGGCCAACGTCCTGACTTTC.

The chain couples TRBV12-3 or TRBV12-4 to TRBJ2-7; TRBD1 agrees at 8 bases. Losses at the gene ends were 5 bases for V and 7 bases for J; bases not matched to a gene: 7. The CDR3 has 13 amino acids. The CDR3 sequence is CASSGQGFGEQYF. CDR3 coding DNA: TGTGCCAGCAGTGGACAGGGCTTCGGGGAGCAGTACTTC.

This clonotype turned up a few times. The V call is TRBV20-1, the J call TRBJ2-7; TRBD1 matches at 8 bases. The ends lost 0 bases at V and 6 bases at J; junction bases unmatched: 7. Germline V gives CDR1 DFQATT, CDR2 SNEGSKA (reference sequence). CDR3 length equals 14 residues. The CDR3, as DNA: TGCAGTGCTAGAGATCGGACAGGGCGGACCGAGCAGTACTTC. Translation: CSARDRTGRTEQYF.

This clonotype appeared many times. This chain links TRBV7-9 with TRBJ1-3, with D tentatively TRBD1 (5 bases). CDR3 size: 13 residues. Germline lookup yields CDR1 SEHNR and CDR2 FQNEAQ (reference sequence). V was clipped by 1 base and J by 8 bases, with 9 bases between them. The CDR3 region has the DNA TGTGCCAGCAGCTTAGAGGGGTCGCACACCATATATTTT. Its protein is CASSLEGSHTIYF.

The chain joins TRBV14 to TRBJ1-1; tentatively, D is TRBD1 (6 bases). V was cut by 2 bases and J by 3 bases, with 13 bases left in between. Germline V gene lookup returns CDR1 SGHDN and CDR2 FVKESK. This CDR3 region has 15 residues. CDR3 sequence reads: CASSQPHRVHTEAFF. The CDR3 coding sequence is TGTGCCAGCAGCCAACCTCACAGGGTCCACACTGAAGCTTTCTTT.

This clonotype was found a few times. This CDR3 is CASSLQGGLEQYV. Here the CDR3 DNA reads TGTGCCAGCAGTTTACAGGGGGGGTTGGAGCAGTACGTC. This chain joins TRBV6-5 and TRBJ2-7; possibly TRBD1 for D (8 bases). Germline CDR1 MNHEY, CDR2 SVGAGI. V gave up 4 bases and J gave up 7 bases, with 14 bases separating them. The CDR3 contains 13 residues.